Ten or more counts support the clone carrying this T cell receptor beta chain. Antigen: not known. TCRdb analysed the 5' RACE reads with MiXCR anew, one entry per CDR3 protein. The repertoire includes approximately 600,000 distinct CDR3 sequences, 9.6% of them detected once, and roughly 3% sits in the top ten. This sample stems from a study of identical twins. Study results and limitations: Researchers reported weaker excess twin sharing in beta out-of-frame sequences. Monozygotic twin pairs showed more out-of-frame TCR alpha sharing than models estimated. Low generation-probability sequences were in excess among twin-shared out-of-frame alpha sequences.

The CDR3 extends over 13 amino acids. The V and J ends lost 3 bases and 5 bases, in that order; junction bases with no gene match: 1. The data were also submitted as part of a second study, on yellow fever vaccine responses in identical twins.

This sequence originates from a woman between 18 and 29 years old in good health. The V and J genes are TRBV12-3 or TRBV12-4 and TRBJ2-1; 7 bases are shared with TRBD2. Sequenced: PBMCs. The CDR3, as DNA: TGTGCCAGCAGTTTCCTAGCGGACAATGAGCAGTTCTTC. As protein: CASSFLADNEQFF.